These T cell receptor beta chains were read from a single sample in a study of blood T cell repertoires in COVID-19. Using immunoSEQ multiplex PCR, the repertoire was profiled, and TCRdb retains in-frame clones only, with some absent. Among about 110,000 clones, approximately 83% were seen once, and the ten largest hold roughly 4.1%. Specimen: peripheral blood. The receptors come from a woman in her 70s with acute or convalescent COVID-19. Each CDR3 is given without its conserved first and last residue.

V gene,J gene,CDR3 protein
TRBV6-1,TRBJ1-2,ASSEYRLPLYGYT
TRBV11-2,TRBJ2-6,ASSLGQMSGANVLT
TRBV21-1,TRBJ2-1,ASSKAKRNEQF
TRBV30,TRBJ2-7,AWGTGGSYEQY
TRBV2,TRBJ1-5,ASSGGTPGQPQH
TRBV20-1,TRBJ2-5,SASRRGKETQY
TRBV5-1,TRBJ2-7,ASSAGTGGYEQY
TRBV7-9,TRBJ2-1,ASTPAGRGTYNEQF
TRBV5-1,TRBJ1-4,ASSQTGTNEKLF
TRBV28,TRBJ1-6,AARAEGGGWNSPLH
TRBV9,TRBJ1-1,ASSAGTGDTEAF
TRBV6-2/TRBV6-3,TRBJ1-4,ASSPGGTVVKLF
TRBV5-4,TRBJ2-7,ASSLPQGNEQY
TRBV28,TRBJ1-1,ASKLVLPAGTEAF
TRBV11-1,TRBJ2-7,ASSLAGTGGSYEQY
TRBV12-2,TRBJ1-6,ASRLDCPRTYNSPLH
TRBV28,TRBJ1-5,ASSRRGYGQPQH
TRBV5-1,TRBJ1-1,ASSLGGGGNTEAF
TRBV5-3,TRBJ2-7,ARSFLGGLSSYEQY
TRBV6-1,TRBJ2-7,ASSDGGSYEQY
TRBV9,TRBJ2-7,ASSVGPGGIYEQY
TRBV4-3,TRBJ1-3,ASSPTSGLELGNTIY
TRBV3-1/TRBV3-2,TRBJ2-5,ASSQGRARREETQY
TRBV28,TRBJ1-5,ASSPGTGVSNQPQH
TRBV14,TRBJ1-1,ASSQGTSNTEAF
TRBV5-6,TRBJ1-1,ASSRVPGQMNTEAF
TRBV28,TRBJ1-6,ASSRRGLVSPLH